This TCR beta chain was documented in a study of shared clonotypes between healthy human individuals. Unsorted samples relied on tens of millions of PBMCs, which served as the source of genomic DNA. Concerning this clone: A far larger clone is off by one base, so a read error is likely.

Unsorted PBMC DNA was sequenced on ten immunoSEQ deep assay plates. Clones were read by immunoSEQ multiplex PCR, and TCRdb kept only the in-frame ones, dropping some. This table holds over 400,000 clones, roughly 80% found once. Germline loops: CDR1 WSHSY, CDR2 SAAADI. J lost 3 bases, V lost 6 bases, and 3 bases had no gene match. The length of the CDR3 is 13 residues. The V and J genes are TRBV10-2 and TRBJ1-2, with 8 nucleotides matching TRBD1. Sample: PBMCs. This clonotype was sampled from a woman aged 40 to 50 in good health. Some clones in this sample may be carry-over from other donors' samples. CDR3 sequence (DNA): TGCGCCAGCAGCCGACAGGGGTACTATGGCTACACCTTC. It is translated as CASSRQGYYGYTF.